Listed below are T cell receptor beta chains from one sample, sequenced in a study of cytomegalovirus exposure and HLA in healthy donors. Generated by immunoSEQ multiplex PCR, the TCRdb table keeps only in-frame clones and is missing some. The sample shows approximately 150,000 clones, roughly 90% of them seen only once. Sequencing was done on a sample of PBMCs. These receptors all come from a woman aged 40 to 50 in good health and CMV-seronegative. CDR3s include the opening cysteine and the closing phenylalanine or tryptophan. The D gene is left open where the match is weak. Clone size is stated in some rows and not others, as once, few, many or a class when expanded.

J	V	size	D	CDR3
TRBJ1-1	TRBV6-5	-	TRBD1	CASSFGTGGTEAFF
TRBJ1-5	TRBV30	once	-	CAWSPALTKSNQPQHF
TRBJ1-2	TRBV7-2	-	TRBD1	CASSWDRASGYTF
TRBJ2-5	TRBV30	-	TRBD1	CAWSGTGGQTQYF
TRBJ2-4	TRBV21-1	-	-	CASSPTSGTGLSKNIQYF
TRBJ2-5	TRBV5-1	-	TRBD2	CASSLGPSGHQETQYF
TRBJ1-4	TRBV11-1	-	-	CASSLVGGVGEKLFF
TRBJ2-5	TRBV10-1	few	TRBD1	CASSEGTGKETQYF
TRBJ2-2	TRBV5-8	-	TRBD2	CASNFTSGSLSGELFF
TRBJ1-3	TRBV7-2	-	-	CASSEGSSGNTIYF
TRBJ2-3	TRBV29-1	-	TRBD2	CSVESDPGLAGTDTQYF
TRBJ1-3	TRBV12-2	-	-	CASRFPGGSGNTIYF
TRBJ1-5	TRBV7-9	-	-	CASSLVGASGLNQPQHF
TRBJ2-1	TRBV2	-	TRBD1	CASSDRGATYNEQFF
-	TRBV19	-	TRBD2	CASSELSGSPPYEQYF
TRBJ1-1	TRBV29-1	-	TRBD1	CSVDGDRETEAFF
TRBJ2-3	TRBV5-6	-	-	CASSFFIVGHLNTDTQYF
TRBJ2-1	TRBV28	-	TRBD1	CASRILGQGYNEQFF
TRBJ1-2	TRBV7-2	-	TRBD1	CASSLSVGQGYHGYTF
TRBJ2-7	TRBV11-3	few	TRBD1	CASSDRQGMRVYEQYF
TRBJ2-7	TRBV6-1	-	-	CASSGGGGTYEQYF
TRBJ2-3	TRBV15	-	-	CATSSAVGGTDTQYF
TRBJ1-3	TRBV18	-	-	CASSPPSGSGNTIYF
TRBJ1-6	TRBV28	-	-	CASSPQGMSLHF
TRBJ1-1	TRBV5-1	-	TRBD1	CASSTGTGPEAFF
TRBJ1-2	TRBV5-5	-	TRBD1	CASSLRTGSGYTF
TRBJ1-1	TRBV11-3	-	-	CASSLVTEAFF
TRBJ2-1	TRBV9	once	-	CASSVGQSYYNEQFF
TRBJ2-1	TRBV5-4	few	TRBD2	CASSEISGSYNEQFF
TRBJ2-3	TRBV28	-	TRBD2	CASSLERREGAFHTQYF